A single sample gave rise to the 15 T cell receptor beta chains below, sequenced in a study of T cell responses to AZD1222 COVID-19 vaccine. The assay was immunoSEQ multiplex PCR, and TCRdb's table has in-frame clones only and misses some. The sample carries 90,000 to 130,000 clones, roughly 90% recorded once. The sample was peripheral blood, taken 28 days after the second AZD1222 dose. The receptors here all came from an adult who received the AZD1222 COVID-19 vaccine.

CDR3 sequence reads: CASSETDNYGYTF. The CDR3 DNA reads TGTGCCAGCAGTGAGACTGATAACTATGGCTACACCTTC. This sequence joins TRBV12-3 or TRBV12-4 and TRBJ1-2; D unresolved. Trimming cost V 5 bases and J 1 base, with 8 bases left between them. This CDR3 comprises 13 residues.

The CDR3 region is CASSLLRTAEAFF. CDR3 sequence (DNA): TGTGCCAGCAGTCTCCTCCGGACAGCCGAAGCTTTCTTT. The chain couples TRBV28 to TRBJ1-1, with a tentative D call TRBD1 (6 bases). The germline gives CDR1 MDHEN, CDR2 SYDVKM. CDR3 length: 13 residues. V was pared by 5 bases and J by 8 bases, with 15 bases between. Combining the CDR3 with reference TRBV28 and TRBJ1-1 gives the whole variable domain DVKVTQSSRYLVKRTGEKVFLECVQDMDHENMFWYRQDPGLGLRLIYFSYDVKMKEKGDIPEGYSVSREKKERFSLILESASTNQTSMYLCASSLLRTAEAFFGQGTRLTVV.

The J gene is TRBJ2-7, the V gene TRBV5-1; D is possibly TRBD2 (5 bases). Germline loops: CDR1 SGHRS, CDR2 YFSETQ. The CDR3 length is 13 residues. With 0 bases removed from V and 4 bases from J, the gap between germline ends came to 8 bases. CDR3 DNA sequence: TGCGCCAGCAGCTTGGCCGGGGTTTACGAGCAGTACTTC. Translating it yields CASSLAGVYEQYF.

This clone was observed once. The rearrangement links TRBV9 to TRBJ2-7, with D hard to call. V lost 3 bases and J 2 bases, leaving 9 bases between the germline ends. The CDR3 length is 13 residues. CDR1 and CDR2 from the germline V gene are SGDLS and YYNGEE. Here the CDR3 reads CASSGRTTYEQYF. DNA of the CDR3: TGTGCCAGCAGCGGCAGGACGACCTACGAGCAGTACTTC.

The genes are TRBV2 and TRBJ1-3, with TRBD1 as a possible D gene (5 bases). Trimming cost V 6 bases and J 0 bases, with 18 bases left between them. The CDR3 is 17 amino acids. Germline loops: CDR1 SNHLY, CDR2 FYNNEI. CDR3 sequence (DNA): TGTGCCAGCAGCGCCGCCGGGACCCCGAGCTCTGGAAACACCATATATTTT. This translates into CASSAAGTPSSGNTIYF.

This chain connects TRBV4-3 to TRBJ2-1; 10 bases map to TRBD1. Germline CDR1 reads LGHNA; CDR2 reads YSLEER. Losses at the gene ends were 1 base for V and 4 bases for J; bases not matched to a gene: 4. The CDR3 has 16 amino acids. The CDR3 region has the DNA TGCGCCAGCAGCCAAGGGACAGGGGGTCAATACAATGAGCAGTTCTTC. Translating gives CASSQGTGGQYNEQFF.

The genes are TRBV27 and TRBJ2-7; D is unclear. This CDR3 spans 14 amino acids. V shed 2 bases and J shed 0 bases, with 8 bases lying between them. The germline gives CDR1 MNHEY, CDR2 SMNVEV (reference sequence). The CDR3 DNA is TGTGCCAGCAGTTTAAGACCGAGCTCCTACGAGCAGTACTTC. Translation: CASSLRPSSYEQYF.

The chain joins TRBV7-2 to TRBJ2-3; D unclear. V was cut by 5 bases and J by 0 bases, with 12 bases left in between. This CDR3 is 15 amino acids long. Germline CDR1 and CDR2: SGHTA and FQGNSA. Here the CDR3 reads CASSPALSSTDTQYF. DNA of the CDR3: TGTGCCAGCAGCCCCGCGCTATCGAGCACAGATACGCAGTATTTT.

This clone is a singleton in its sample. This chain uses TRBV28 with TRBJ2-1, with D unclear. This CDR3 contains 13 residues. V lost 6 bases and J lost 12, with 18 bases in between. Germline loops: CDR1 MDHEN, CDR2 SYDVKM. The CDR3 is CASSLIDTAMQFF. DNA of the CDR3: TGTGCCAGCAGCCTTATCGACACCGCAATGCAGTTCTTC. Variable domain in full (rest from reference TRBV28 and TRBJ2-1): DVKVTQSSRYLVKRTGEKVFLECVQDMDHENMFWYRQDPGLGLRLIYFSYDVKMKEKGDIPEGYSVSREKKERFSLILESASTNQTSMYLCASSLIDTAMQFFGPGTRLTVL.

The gene calls are TRBV19 and TRBJ1-5; 8 nucleotides agree with TRBD1. CDR1 and CDR2 from the germline V gene are LNHDA and SQIVND (reference sequence). The J segment lost 5 bases and the V segment lost 6 bases, leaving 12 bases of the junction unmatched. This CDR3 spans 16 amino acids. This CDR3 is CASRSSGGGPYQPQHF. The CDR3 nucleotides read TGTGCCAGTAGGTCTTCAGGGGGCGGTCCCTATCAGCCCCAGCATTTT.

This sequence joins TRBV18 and TRBJ1-3; D not resolved. The CDR3 sequence is 16 residues long. Germline V gene data show CDR1 as KGHSH and CDR2 as LQKENI. Trimming shortened V by 3 bases and J by 0 bases, and 12 bases separated the two germline ends. CDR3 region: CASSPSSTVSGNTIYF. The DNA for the CDR3 is TGTGCCAGCTCACCCTCTTCTACAGTCTCTGGAAACACCATATATTTT. The full variable domain, with the rest looked up from reference TRBV18 and TRBJ1-3, is NAGVMQNPRHLVRRRGQEARLRCSPMKGHSHVYWYRQLPEEGLKFMVYLQKENIIDESGMPKERFSAEFPKEGPSILRIQQVVRGDSAAYFCASSPSSTVSGNTIYFGEGSWLTVV.

V gene TRBV18 combines with J gene TRBJ1-3, with 11 bases that match TRBD1. CDR1 and CDR2 from the germline V gene are KGHSH and LQKENI. V dropped 5 bases and J dropped 0; count of bases not matched to a gene: 3. There are 16 residues in the CDR3. CDR3 nucleotide sequence: TGTGCCAGCTCAGCCGGGACAGGGGGCTCTGGAAACACCATATATTTT. This encodes CASSAGTGGSGNTIYF.

A note on this clone: A junction boundary mismatches the germline segment, possibly from a read error. The V gene is TRBV6-2 or TRBV6-3, the J gene TRBJ1-1; TRBD1 matches 8 bases. Per the germline V gene, CDR1 is MNHEY and CDR2 is SVGEGT. This CDR3 contains 16 residues. The CDR3: CASSYFPNRGGTEAFF. CDR3 sequence (DNA): TGTGCCAGCAGCTACTTCCCCAACAGGGGGGGAACTGAAGCTTTCTTT.

CDR3 in amino acids: CASSQGTDRRQHSGANVLTF. The CDR3 region has the DNA TGTGCCAGCAGCCAAGGGACCGACAGGAGGCAACACTCTGGGGCCAACGTCCTGACTTTC. The chain links TRBV4-2 to TRBJ2-6, with TRBD1 as a possible D gene (6 bases). The V and J ends lost 1 base and 0 bases respectively, with 19 bases between them. This CDR3 spans 20 amino acids. Germline CDR1 reads LGHNA; CDR2 reads YNFKEQ.

This chain links TRBV6-2 or TRBV6-3 with TRBJ2-5, with D perhaps matching TRBD2 (5 bases). With 4 bases removed from V and 2 bases from J, the gap between germline ends came to 11 bases. The CDR3 has 14 residues. The germline V gene has CDR1 MNHEY and CDR2 SVGEGT. The CDR3 reads CASSSGDAQETQYF. CDR3 sequence (DNA): TGTGCCAGCAGTTCCGGGGATGCTCAAGAGACCCAGTACTTC.